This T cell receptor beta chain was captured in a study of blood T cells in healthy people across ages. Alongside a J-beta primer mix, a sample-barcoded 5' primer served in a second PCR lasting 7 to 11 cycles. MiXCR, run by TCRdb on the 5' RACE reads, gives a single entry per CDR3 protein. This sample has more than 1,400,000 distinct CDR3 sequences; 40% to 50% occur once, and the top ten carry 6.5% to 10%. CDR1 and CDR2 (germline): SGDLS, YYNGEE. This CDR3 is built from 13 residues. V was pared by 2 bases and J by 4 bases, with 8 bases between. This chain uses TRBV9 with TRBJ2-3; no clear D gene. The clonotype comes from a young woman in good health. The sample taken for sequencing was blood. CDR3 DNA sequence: TGTGCCAGCAGCGTTAGCAGCGCAGATACGCAGTATTTT. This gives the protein CASSVSSADTQYF.